The T cell receptor beta chain under discussion was sequenced for a study of shared clonotypes between healthy human individuals. Per germline, CDR1 MNHNY and CDR2 SVGAGI (reference sequence). The CDR3 runs 12 residues. With 8 bases removed from V and 3 bases from J, the gap between germline ends came to 11 bases. Per the study methods: Junction-only sequences without quality scores were provided by ImmunoSEQ, so filtering was different. TCRdb's copy holds only in-frame clones and misses some; the assay was immunoSEQ multiplex PCR. Clone size and V and J calls were adopted from that table, with D and trimming inferred from the DNA. This table has 500,000 to 650,000 clones, roughly four fifths appearing once.

The V call is TRBV6-6, the J call TRBJ2-7; the D gene is possibly TRBD2 (7 bases). This receptor was taken from a middle-aged woman in good health. Some clones in this sample may be carry-over from other donors' samples. Sequences were obtained from PBMCs. CDR3 nucleotide sequence: TGTGCCAGCGGGGGGGCGCGCTACGAGCAGTACTTC. It yields the protein CASGGARYEQYF.